One sample yielded the 12 T cell receptor beta chains listed below, sequenced in a study of blood T cell repertoires in COVID-19. Sequencing was performed with immunoSEQ multiplex PCR; in TCRdb, only in-frame clones are kept and a portion is missing. Of about 120,000 clones listed, 81% are singletons. Sequencing was carried out using peripheral blood. The receptor source for this set is a middle-aged man with acute or convalescent COVID-19.

The chain couples TRBV5-1 to TRBJ2-6; D may be TRBD2 (6 bases). Germline loops: CDR1 SGHRS, CDR2 YFSETQ. This CDR3 is 13 amino acids long. V was shortened by 7 bases and J by 2 bases, with 7 bases between the two germline ends. CDR3 sequence reads: CASGGTGANVLTF. CDR3 bases: TGCGCCAGCGGGGGGACTGGGGCCAACGTCCTGACTTTC.

This clone has only a few counts. V gene TRBV7-9 combines with J gene TRBJ2-7; D might be TRBD2 (5 bases). CDR3 length equals 12 residues. The germline gives CDR1 SEHNR, CDR2 FQNEAQ (reference sequence). With 1 base removed from V and 7 bases from J, the gap between germline ends came to 8 bases. CDR3 DNA: TGTGCCAGCAGCTTAGTGACGGGGGAGCAGTACTTC. Its translation is CASSLVTGEQYF.

The CDR3 is CASSHTGDLASHNSPLHF. Written as DNA, the CDR3 is TGTGCCAGCAGTCATACAGGGGATTTAGCCTCCCACAATTCACCCCTCCACTTT. This sequence joins TRBV27 and TRBJ1-6, with TRBD1 matching over 7 bases. This CDR3 is built from 18 residues. Germline trimming cut 5 bases from V and 7 bases from J; bases unmatched to any gene: 17. From germline, CDR1 is MNHEY and CDR2 SMNVEV (reference sequence).

This chain joins TRBV6-5 and TRBJ1-1, with D possibly TRBD1 on 6 matching bases. Germline loops: CDR1 MNHEY, CDR2 SVGAGI. The CDR3 runs 14 residues. The V end lost 4 bases, the J end lost 6 bases, and 15 bases lay between the germline ends. In nucleotides, the CDR3 is TGTGCCAGCAGTTTAGGACAGATGAGAGCTGAAGCTTTCTTT. Its translation: CASSLGQMRAEAFF.

This chain connects TRBV7-2 to TRBJ1-2; D gene unclear. Per germline, CDR1 SGHTA and CDR2 FQGNSA. The CDR3 totals 16 residues. V lost 1 base, J lost 0 bases, and 12 bases lay in between. The CDR3 DNA reads TGTGCCAGCAGCTTAGACCGGCGGGGAGCTAACTATGGCTACACCTTC. Its translation is CASSLDRRGANYGYTF.

The chain uses TRBV5-1 and TRBJ2-4, with D unclear. Trimming removed 4 bases at V and 5 bases at J, with 10 bases between. This CDR3 spans 13 amino acids. Germline CDR1 reads SGHRS; CDR2 reads YFSETQ. Here the CDR3 DNA reads TGCGCCAGCAGCCCCTGGCCAGAAAACATTCAGTACTTC. It codes for CASSPWPENIQYF. Variable domain in full (rest from reference TRBV5-1 and TRBJ2-4): KAGVTQTPRYLIKTRGQQVTLSCSPISGHRSVSWYQQTPGQGLQFLFEYFSETQRNKGNFPGRFSGRQFSNSRSEMNVSTLELGDSALYLCASSPWPENIQYFGAGTRLSVL.

The V and J genes are TRBV12-3 or TRBV12-4 and TRBJ1-2; D not resolved. The CDR3 extends over 13 amino acids. Trimming pared 4 bases from V and 6 bases from J, leaving 12 bases between. The CDR3 bases are TGTGCCAGCAGTTCGGGTCGGTTCGATGGCTACACCTTC. It specifies CASSSGRFDGYTF.

J is TRBJ1-1 and V is TRBV7-2; 9 bases are a match to TRBD1. Germline V gene sequence: CDR1 SGHTA, CDR2 FQGNSA. J gave up 4 bases and V 7 bases, and 7 bases lay outside the gene matches. The CDR3 sequence is 14 residues long. CDR3 residues: CASTLQGATTEAFF. In nucleotides, the CDR3 is TGTGCCAGCACCCTACAGGGGGCGACCACTGAAGCTTTCTTT.

This sequence joins TRBV3-1 (or the pseudogene TRBV3-2) and TRBJ2-1; D might be TRBD1 (6 bases). The germline V and J ends were trimmed by 3 bases and 8 bases, with 20 bases remaining between them. This CDR3 is 16 amino acids long. The V gene's germline CDR1 is LGHDT and CDR2 YNNKEL (reference sequence). Here the CDR3 DNA reads TGTGCCAGCAGCCAGTCTGGGGGCCGCCGTGTGCATGAGCAGTTCTTC. This encodes CASSQSGGRRVHEQFF.

The chain recombines TRBV28 with TRBJ2-7; tentatively, D is TRBD1 (6 bases). Germline V gene lookup returns CDR1 MDHEN and CDR2 SYDVKM. The CDR3 runs 14 residues. Trimming pared 6 bases from V and 3 bases from J, leaving 15 bases between. CDR3 bases: TGTGCCAGCAGACCCACAGGGTTCCTCTACGAGCAGTACTTC. Protein product: CASRPTGFLYEQYF.

The V gene is TRBV24-1, the J gene TRBJ1-1; D not resolved. This CDR3 is 12 amino acids long. Trimming took off 7 bases at V and 4 bases at J, with 9 bases between the two ends. Looked up from germline, CDR1 is KGHDR and CDR2 is SFDVKD. The CDR3 loop reads CATSPSGTEAFF. The CDR3 DNA reads as TGTGCCACCAGCCCCAGTGGCACTGAAGCTTTCTTT.

This clone has a handful of counts. V is TRBV4-1 and J is TRBJ1-3; D gene unclear. CDR1 is MGHRA, CDR2 YSYEKL, per germline. The CDR3 is made up of 16 amino acids. Trimming took off 0 bases at V and 0 bases at J, with 9 bases between the two ends. DNA of the CDR3: TGCGCCAGCAGCCAAGAATTAAGCTACTCTGGAAACACCATATATTTT. Its protein is CASSQELSYSGNTIYF.